What follows are 28 T cell receptor beta chains derived from one specimen sequenced in a study of T cells in Graves' hyperthyroidism and ophthalmopathy (dated by TCRdb to the late 2010s). Library prep was done by multiplex PCR. The listed sequencing device is Illumina HiSeq 2000. Amplification of TCR beta CDR3 regions was carried out from RNA transcripts. The first round of RT-PCR for the TCR CDR3 was performed with the HTBI primer set and the Qiagen OneStep RT-PCR kit. TCRdb trimmed the raw reads at Q25, called clones with MiXCR and kept productive beta chains. Each CDR3 protein gets just one entry, which takes the most common genes and DNA from the rows behind it. This sample has about 380,000 distinct CDR3 sequences in its table, and roughly 13% of those were observed once. 11% of the sample is held by the ten biggest clonotypes. The sample consisted of blood. The receptors here all came from a woman between 55 and 75 years old with Graves' hyperthyroidism.

This clonotype has more than one count but fewer than ten. The chain employs TRBV6-2 or TRBV6-3 and TRBJ2-2; D is perhaps TRBD1 or TRBD2 (5 bases each). The CDR3 extends over 13 amino acids. Germline V lookup: CDR1 MNHEY, CDR2 SVGEGT. V was pared by 6 bases and J by 7 bases, with 12 bases between. The CDR3 reads CASRRGRGGELFF. CDR3 coding DNA: TGTGCCAGCAGGAGGGGTCGGGGCGGGGAGCTGTTTTTT.

The chain carries TRBV29-1 and TRBJ1-2, with D perhaps matching TRBD1 (5 bases). V shed 1 base and J shed 3 bases, with 9 bases lying between them. The CDR3 runs to 13 residues. In germline, CDR1 is SQVTM, CDR2 ANQGSEA. The CDR3 DNA sequence: TGCAGCGTTGAAGTTAGGGACCACTATGGCTACACCTTC. It translates to CSVEVRDHYGYTF.

This clonotype has more than one count but fewer than ten. This chain links TRBV4-1 with TRBJ2-4; a possible D gene is TRBD2 (5 bases). V was clipped by 2 bases and J by 7 bases, with 12 bases between them. Germline-derived CDR1 and CDR2 are MGHRA and YSYEKL. This CDR3 has 14 amino acids. The CDR3 here is CASSQPRARNIQYF. The CDR3 bases are TGCGCCAGCAGCCAACCGAGGGCCCGGAACATTCAGTACTTC.

This clonotype was picked up a small number of times. This rearrangement joins TRBV20-1 to TRBJ1-6, with 8 bases fitting TRBD1. V lost 6 bases and J lost 7; bases outside the gene matches: 5. The germline V gene has CDR1 DFQATT and CDR2 SNEGSKA (reference sequence). The CDR3 consists of 13 residues. CDR3 region: CSARQGWNSPLHF. CDR3 nucleotides: TGCAGTGCCCGACAGGGGTGGAATTCACCCCTCCACTTT.

The chain carries TRBV19 and TRBJ1-1; maybe TRBD1 (6 bases). Deletions cut 3 bases from V and 8 bases from J, with 7 bases between. CDR3 length: 11 residues. Germline CDR1 and CDR2: LNHDA and SQIVND (reference sequence). CDR3 DNA: TGTGCCAGTAGTATCGGACAGGAAGCTTTCTTT. Translation gives CASSIGQEAFF.

This clonotype was seen repeatedly, ten times or more. The CDR3 loop reads CSAKGHQTYEQYF. CDR3 bases: TGCAGTGCAAAGGGACACCAAACCTACGAGCAGTACTTC. This chain connects TRBV20-1 to TRBJ2-7; a possible D gene is TRBD1 (6 bases). V was pared by 6 bases and J by 2 bases, with 14 bases between. CDR1 and CDR2 from the germline V gene are DFQATT and SNEGSKA (reference sequence). This CDR3 comprises 13 residues.

The sample holds many counts of this clonotype. The chain carries TRBV20-1 and TRBJ1-1; D is possibly TRBD1 (5 bases). The germline V gene encodes CDR1 DFQATT and CDR2 SNEGSKA (reference sequence). The CDR3 is 15 amino acids. V lost 1 base and J lost 0, with 12 bases in between. The CDR3 reads CSARGGALVNTEAFF. Here the CDR3 DNA reads TGCAGTGCTAGAGGAGGGGCACTGGTGAACACTGAAGCTTTCTTT.

This clonotype was observed many times. The CDR3 loop is CASSRRDRGNQPQHF. In DNA, the CDR3 is TGTGCCAGCTCACGCCGGGACAGGGGTAATCAGCCCCAGCATTTT. V gene TRBV18 combines with J gene TRBJ1-5, with 10 bases that match TRBD1. V was pared by 4 bases and J by 4 bases, with 4 bases of the junction left unmatched. The CDR3 is 15 amino acids. Germline V gene sequence: CDR1 KGHSH, CDR2 LQKENI.

This clonotype showed up many times. J is TRBJ2-2 and V is TRBV12-3 or TRBV12-4; tentative D call: TRBD1 (5 bases). V lost 2 bases and J lost 1, with 8 bases in between. The CDR3 spans 15 residues. This CDR3 reads CASSLFGQNTGELFF. CDR3 DNA: TGTGCCAGCAGTTTATTCGGACAGAACACCGGGGAGCTGTTTTTT.

This clonotype was recorded at least ten times. The genes are TRBV7-9 and TRBJ1-1; 7 bases match TRBD1. The V gene end was trimmed by 3 bases and the J gene end by 6 bases; junction bases not matched to a gene: 7. The germline gives CDR1 SEHNR, CDR2 FQNEAQ (reference sequence). The CDR3 is made up of 14 amino acids. The CDR3 loop reads CASSFLQGLAEAFF. In DNA form, the CDR3 reads TGTGCCAGCAGCTTTCTACAGGGGCTCGCTGAAGCTTTCTTT.

This clonotype has at least ten counts. V usage is TRBV10-1 and J usage is TRBJ2-7, with 14 bases fitting TRBD2. Germline V lookup: CDR1 WNHNN, CDR2 SYGVQD (reference sequence). The trim removed 3 bases at V and 7 bases at J, leaving 5 bases unmatched. The CDR3 loop spans 15 amino acids. The CDR3 nucleotides read TGCGCCAGCAGTGACGGGACTAGCGGGAGTGTAGAGCAGTACTTC. This sequence encodes CASSDGTSGSVEQYF.

The chain recombines TRBV7-3 with TRBJ2-7; D unresolved. Trimming stripped 0 bases from V and 5 bases from J, with 8 bases between. The CDR3 runs to 13 residues. Germline loops: CDR1 SGHTA, CDR2 FQGTGA. The CDR3 sequence is CASSLTGKDEQYF. The CDR3 nucleotides read TGTGCCAGCAGCTTAACAGGGAAGGACGAGCAGTACTTC.

The V call is TRBV2, the J call TRBJ2-1, with TRBD2 matching 13 bases. Germline CDR1 and CDR2: SNHLY and FYNNEI. Trimming removed 6 bases from V and 0 bases from J; junction bases left unmatched: 14. This CDR3 is built from 20 residues. CDR3 sequence reads: CASSFPHGLAGEGSYNEQFF. CDR3 nucleotide sequence: TGTGCCAGCAGCTTTCCCCACGGACTAGCGGGAGAGGGCTCCTACAATGAGCAGTTCTTC.

This clonotype was recorded many times. The CDR3 loop is CASSTDEGGREEAFF. Here the CDR3 DNA reads TGTGCCAGTAGCACCGACGAGGGGGGCCGTGAGGAAGCTTTCTTT. This rearrangement joins TRBV19 to TRBJ1-1; D is perhaps TRBD1 (6 bases). The CDR3 extends over 15 amino acids. Germline V CDR1 and CDR2: LNHDA, SQIVND (reference sequence). The ends were cut back, 6 bases at V and 8 bases at J, with 22 bases in the middle.

This clonotype was counted many times. This sequence joins TRBV2 and TRBJ2-1, with D possibly TRBD2 on 5 matching bases. The V and J ends lost 1 base and 7 bases respectively, with 11 bases between them. The V gene's germline CDR1 is SNHLY and CDR2 FYNNEI. The CDR3 extends over 14 amino acids. The CDR3 DNA reads TGTGCCAGCAGTGAAGGGAATTCGGGGAATGAGCAGTTCTTC. This gives the protein CASSEGNSGNEQFF.

This clonotype has at least ten counts. The chain couples TRBV10-3 to TRBJ2-3, with 9 bases fitting TRBD2. CDR1 ENHRY and CDR2 SYGVKD come from the germline V gene. J was trimmed by 4 bases and V by 3 bases; bases with no gene match: 5. CDR3 length equals 15 residues. The CDR3 loop is CAISEGGRDPDTQYF. The CDR3 DNA reads TGTGCCATCAGTGAAGGCGGGAGGGACCCAGATACGCAGTATTTT.

This clonotype showed up just a few times. The chain is built from TRBV19 and TRBJ2-5, with 9 nucleotides matching TRBD1. CDR3 length equals 16 residues. Germline trimming cut 6 bases from V and 4 bases from J; bases unmatched to any gene: 12. Germline CDR1 reads LNHDA; CDR2 reads SQIVND (reference sequence). Written as DNA, the CDR3 is TGTGCCAGTAGACTAGGTGGGACAGGGAGGACAGAGACCCAGTACTTC. Amino acids: CASRLGGTGRTETQYF.

In its sample, this clonotype was seen many times. The J gene is TRBJ1-1, the V gene TRBV18, with D uncertain. Germline loops: CDR1 KGHSH, CDR2 LQKENI. V lost 3 bases, J lost 0 bases, and 11 bases lay in between. This CDR3 region has 15 residues. CDR3 sequence: CASSPRRGLNTEAFF. CDR3 bases: TGTGCCAGCTCACCTCGACGAGGCCTGAACACTGAAGCTTTCTTT. Full variable domain (outside the CDR3, taken from reference TRBV18 and TRBJ1-1): NAGVMQNPRHLVRRRGQEARLRCSPMKGHSHVYWYRQLPEEGLKFMVYLQKENIIDESGMPKERFSAEFPKEGPSILRIQQVVRGDSAAYFCASSPRRGLNTEAFFGQGTRLTVV.

The CDR3 nucleotides are TGTGCCAGCAGCTCCTGGGAGGGGAGAGGAGATACGCAGTATTTT. Residues: CASSSWEGRGDTQYF. The genes are TRBV11-2 and TRBJ2-3; 7 bases line up with TRBD2. V shed 4 bases, J shed 5 bases, and the junction held 9 bases outside the gene matches. CDR3 length equals 15 residues. Looked up from germline, CDR1 is SGHAT and CDR2 is FQNNGV.

At least ten counts were recorded for this clonotype. A much larger clone sits a single nucleotide away, making a read error possible. V is TRBV19 and J is TRBJ2-3; D is ambiguous. The CDR3 is 11 residues long. Between the trimmed V and J ends, which lost 9 bases and 6 bases, there was a span of 10 bases. Germline CDR1 is LNHDA and CDR2 is SQIVND (reference sequence). This CDR3 reads CASSIRDTQYF. The CDR3 coding sequence is TGTGCCAGCAGCATACGGGATACGCAGTATTTT.

This clonotype was observed a handful of times. The gene calls are TRBV19 and TRBJ2-7, with D tentatively TRBD2 (5 bases). V lost 4 bases and J lost 2, with 18 bases in between. Germline lookup yields CDR1 LNHDA and CDR2 SQIVND (reference sequence). The CDR3 runs to 16 residues. The CDR3 protein is CASSKARGKGAYEQYF. The CDR3 nucleotides are TGTGCCAGTAGTAAGGCTCGAGGGAAAGGTGCCTACGAGCAGTACTTC.

The table lists this clonotype with many counts. The chain recombines TRBV10-3 with TRBJ1-2; the match to TRBD1 covers 8 bases. There are 13 residues in the CDR3. The trim removed 5 bases at V and 6 bases at J, leaving 5 bases unmatched. The germline V gene has CDR1 ENHRY and CDR2 SYGVKD. CDR3 protein: CAISTDRADGYTF. DNA for the CDR3: TGTGCCATCAGTACGGACAGGGCGGATGGCTACACCTTC.

This clonotype came up a few times. CDR3 amino acids: CASSLGVGAETQYF. Written as DNA, the CDR3 is TGTGCCAGCAGCTTAGGAGTGGGCGCAGAGACCCAGTACTTC. The chain joins TRBV11-2 to TRBJ2-5; D is undetermined. V was shortened by 1 base and J by 4 bases, with 10 bases between the two germline ends. Looked up from germline, CDR1 is SGHAT and CDR2 is FQNNGV. The CDR3 loop spans 14 amino acids.

This clonotype appeared many times. J is TRBJ2-7 and V is TRBV20-1; TRBD1 might be the D (5 bases). V was pared by 6 bases and J by 5 bases, with 8 bases between. CDR1 is DFQATT, CDR2 SNEGSKA, per germline (reference sequence). This CDR3 spans 10 amino acids. The CDR3 here is CSAKQDEQYF. The CDR3 bases are TGCAGTGCGAAACAGGACGAGCAGTACTTC.

This clonotype was seen only a few times. A much bigger clone sits one base away, suggesting this may be a read error. This rearrangement joins TRBV5-1 to TRBJ1-1; 8 bases align to TRBD1. This CDR3 spans 14 amino acids. Per the germline V gene, CDR1 is SGHRS and CDR2 is YFSETQ. CDR3 sequence: CASSPDRVETGAFF. The CDR3 DNA is TGCGCCAGCAGCCCGGACAGGGTAGAAACTGGAGCTTTCTTT.

In its sample, this clonotype was seen many times. The chain's CDR3 is CASSLYRDSNQPQHF. The DNA of the CDR3 is TGTGCCAGCAGTCTTTACAGGGATAGCAATCAGCCCCAGCATTTT. The chain joins TRBV6-1 to TRBJ1-5, with TRBD1 as a possible D gene (6 bases). Trimming removed 5 bases from V and 0 bases from J, with 11 bases in between. The CDR3 is 15 amino acids. Germline CDR1 is MNHNS and CDR2 is SASEGT.

This clonotype was observed a handful of times. The rearrangement uses TRBV5-1 and TRBJ1-5; TRBD1 matches 8 bases. Germline CDR1 and CDR2: SGHRS and YFSETQ. The CDR3 totals 16 residues. After removal of 1 base from V and 0 bases from J, the junction contained 3 bases not matched to a gene. The CDR3 nucleotides are TGCGCCAGCAGCTTGACAGGGGGGTATAGCAATCAGCCCCAGCATTTT. This translates into CASSLTGGYSNQPQHF.

This clonotype has just a few counts. The genes are TRBV14 and TRBJ2-2; D is perhaps TRBD2 (5 bases). Per germline, CDR1 SGHDN and CDR2 FVKESK. CDR3 length equals 16 residues. With 1 base removed from V and 5 bases from J, the gap between germline ends came to 14 bases. In nucleotides, the CDR3 is TGTGCCAGCAGCCAAGTACTCGGGGTGGGGACCGGGGAGCTGTTTTTT. It specifies CASSQVLGVGTGELFF.